A selection of T cell receptor beta chains follows, all from one sample in a study of blood T cells in healthy people across ages. TCRdb passed the 5' RACE reads through MiXCR, listing each CDR3 protein once. The table records about 800,000 distinct CDR3 sequences, roughly 25% of them present only once. These data also featured in a second study, about T cells of mothers and their children.

Material for sequencing was blood. Receptors were obtained from a boy under 18 in good health. Both conserved end residues are part of each CDR3. Each record gives: V gene, J gene, CDR3 protein.

v_call: TRBV5-4; j_call: TRBJ2-1; cdr3_aa: CASSTHEGYEQFF
v_call: TRBV28; j_call: TRBJ2-2; cdr3_aa: CASSLYGAATGELFF
v_call: TRBV28; j_call: TRBJ2-7; cdr3_aa: CASSSYIGYEQYF
v_call: TRBV4-3; j_call: TRBJ1-1; cdr3_aa: CASSQDRLMNTEAFF
v_call: TRBV28; j_call: TRBJ2-7; cdr3_aa: CASRRTGLFSYEQYF
v_call: TRBV27; j_call: TRBJ1-2; cdr3_aa: CASSLYANYGYTF
v_call: TRBV12-3/TRBV12-4; j_call: TRBJ1-6; cdr3_aa: CASSLGQGINSPLHF
v_call: TRBV4-3; j_call: TRBJ2-3; cdr3_aa: CASSQEGGARGTDTQYF
v_call: TRBV6-5; j_call: TRBJ1-2; cdr3_aa: CASRRPTGDYGYTF
v_call: TRBV5-6; j_call: TRBJ2-7; cdr3_aa: CASSLGPTGGYEQYF